The sequence of this TCR beta chain was determined in a study of blood T cell repertoires in COVID-19. TCRdb's table, derived via immunoSEQ multiplex PCR, lists solely in-frame clones and lacks some. Of 200,000 or so clones in the sample, approximately 90% are singletons; the top ten hold 0.65% to 0.85%. The CDR3 length is 14 residues. J gave up 6 bases and V 3 bases, and 7 bases lay outside the gene matches. Germline loops: CDR1 SGHRS, CDR2 YFSETQ. The TCR comes from a man aged 60 to 69 with COVID-19, enrolled during active disease. This chain uses TRBV5-1 with TRBJ2-7, with TRBD1 matching 9 bases. The specimen was peripheral blood. This chain's CDR3 is CASSSTGGGSEQYF. CDR3 nucleotides: TGCGCCAGCAGCTCGACAGGGGGAGGAAGCGAGCAGTACTTC.